This T cell receptor beta chain was sequenced during a study of blood T cell repertoires in COVID-19. CDR1 is KGHSH, CDR2 LQKENI, per germline. CDR3 length equals 16 residues. J gave up 4 bases and V 3 bases, and 6 bases lay outside the gene matches. Only in-frame clones appear in the TCRdb table, and some are missing; sequencing was by immunoSEQ multiplex PCR. The repertoire consists of around 180,000 clones, with approximately 89% occurring once and the leading ten covering 2% to 2.5%. Material: PBMCs or T cells enriched from blood (not recorded which). The chain employs TRBV18 and TRBJ1-4; 9 nucleotides line up with TRBD1. This receptor was obtained from a middle-aged woman with acute COVID-19. The CDR3 DNA is TGTGCCAGCTCACCGCGAGCGGGACAGGGTAATGAAAAACTGTTTTTT. Its translation is CASSPRAGQGNEKLFF.